The 30 T cell receptor beta chains reported below all come from one sample, sequenced in a study of cytomegalovirus exposure and HLA in healthy donors (dated by TCRdb to about 2017). Libraries were built with the immunoSEQ multiplex PCR assay. For the multiplex PCR, a mixture combining 60 forward primers for TCR Vbeta segments and 13 reverse primers for TCR Jbeta segments was used. Not all clones reach the TCRdb copy of this immuneACCESS table, which keeps in-frame sequences only. Checked studies attribute under half of the gap to unresolved V genes and leave the rest unexplained. A total of around 140,000 clones appear in this sample, 77% of them only once. The leading ten clones occupy 3% to 4.5% of the sample. The sample was PBMCs. The receptor source for this set is a male donor in good health and CMV-seronegative.

The rearrangement uses TRBV6-5 and TRBJ1-1; D is unclear. The CDR3 has 14 residues. Germline V gives CDR1 MNHEY, CDR2 SVGAGI. Trimming removed 0 bases at V and 1 base at J, with 6 bases between. CDR3: CASSYSPGNTEAFF. DNA for the CDR3: TGTGCCAGCAGTTACTCACCAGGGAACACTGAAGCTTTCTTT.

The J gene is TRBJ2-2, the V gene TRBV7-2; 10 positions match TRBD1. This CDR3 spans 15 amino acids. J lost 5 bases, V lost 5 bases, and 5 bases had no gene match. From germline, CDR1 is SGHTA and CDR2 FQGNSA. In DNA form, the CDR3 reads TGTGCCAGCAGCCCTGGGACAGGGGAAACCGGGGAGCTGTTTTTT. Translated, it gives CASSPGTGETGELFF.

The gene calls are TRBV7-3 and TRBJ2-1; 11 bases map to TRBD2. CDR3 length equals 17 residues. J was trimmed by 9 bases and V by 4 bases; bases with no gene match: 14. Germline V lookup: CDR1 SGHTA, CDR2 FQGTGA. CDR3 residues: CASSSRSSLAGGGEQFF. The CDR3 DNA sequence: TGTGCCAGCAGCTCGAGGTCCTCCCTAGCGGGAGGCGGTGAGCAGTTCTTC.

V and J are TRBV7-6 and TRBJ2-7; D is possibly TRBD1 (6 bases). The length of the CDR3 is 14 residues. With 5 bases removed from V and 2 bases from J, the gap between germline ends came to 13 bases. Germline CDR1 is SGHVS and CDR2 is FNYEAQ. Here the CDR3 DNA reads TGTGCCAGCAGCCGGCGACAGGTCCCCTACGAGCAGTACTTC. Its protein is CASSRRQVPYEQYF.

The chain links TRBV19 to TRBJ2-5; 10 bases agree with TRBD2. After removal of 6 bases from V and 1 base from J, the junction contained 5 bases not matched to a gene. The CDR3 contains 15 residues. Germline loops: CDR1 LNHDA, CDR2 SQIVND (reference sequence). The CDR3: CASRFSGRIQETQYF. For the CDR3, the DNA is TGTGCCAGTAGATTTAGCGGGAGGATCCAAGAGACCCAGTACTTC.

The chain uses TRBV7-9 and TRBJ1-1; the D is unclear. Trimming pared 1 base from V and 4 bases from J, leaving 13 bases between. This CDR3 has 15 residues. CDR1 is SEHNR, CDR2 FQNEAQ, per germline (reference sequence). This chain's CDR3 is CASSLEVGYSTEAFF. The CDR3 nucleotides are TGTGCCAGCAGCTTAGAGGTGGGTTACAGCACTGAAGCTTTCTTT.

This chain uses TRBV19 with TRBJ2-5, with TRBD1 matching over 7 bases. Germline assignment: CDR1 LNHDA and CDR2 SQIVND (reference sequence). V lost 5 bases, J lost 2 bases, and 8 bases stayed unmatched. The CDR3 sequence is 15 residues long. For the CDR3, the DNA is TGTGCCAGTAGTCCCAGGGACAGCCCTCAAGAGACCCAGTACTTC. It encodes CASSPRDSPQETQYF.

V gene TRBV19 combines with J gene TRBJ1-5; the D gene is possibly TRBD1 (5 bases). The CDR3 extends over 14 amino acids. Trimming took off 6 bases at V and 5 bases at J, with 14 bases between the two ends. The germline V gene has CDR1 LNHDA and CDR2 SQIVND (reference sequence). The CDR3 region is CASRKDTNYQPQHF. The CDR3 region has the DNA TGTGCCAGTAGAAAGGACACCAACTATCAGCCCCAGCATTTT. Based on the CDR3 plus reference TRBV19 and TRBJ1-5, the full variable domain is DGGITQSPKYLFRKEGQNVTLSCEQNLNHDAMYWYRQDPGQGLRLIYYSQIVNDFQKGDIAEGYSVSREKKESFPLTVTSAQKNPTAFYLCASRKDTNYQPQHFGDGTRLSIL.

This chain uses TRBV5-1 with TRBJ2-2; no clear D gene. The CDR3 is 12 amino acids. The germline V gene encodes CDR1 SGHRS and CDR2 YFSETQ. V dropped 2 bases and J dropped 8 bases, with 7 bases sitting between them. The CDR3 here is CASSFNGGELFF. CDR3 DNA: TGCGCCAGCAGCTTCAACGGGGGGGAGCTGTTTTTT.

The rearrangement joins TRBV5-6 to TRBJ2-2, with D perhaps matching TRBD1 (5 bases). Trimming stripped 0 bases from V and 2 bases from J, with 14 bases between. Germline V CDR1 and CDR2: SGHDT, YYEEEE. This CDR3 comprises 17 residues. The chain's CDR3 is CASSLARVARNTGELFF. The CDR3 DNA sequence: TGTGCCAGCAGCTTGGCCAGGGTGGCCAGAAACACCGGGGAGCTGTTTTTT.

V and J are TRBV6-5 and TRBJ1-1; TRBD1 matches 7 bases. Germline V gene lookup returns CDR1 MNHEY and CDR2 SVGAGI. V lost 0 bases to trimming and J lost 0 bases; unmatched junction nucleotides: 4. This CDR3 has 16 residues. The CDR3 coding sequence is TGTGCCAGCAGTTACTCGAGGGGACAGTTGAACACTGAAGCTTTCTTT. It encodes CASSYSRGQLNTEAFF.

This clone was detected a few times. The V call is TRBV10-1, the J call TRBJ2-5, with TRBD1 matching over 8 bases. Germline CDR1 reads WNHNN; CDR2 reads SYGVQD (reference sequence). The CDR3 runs 13 residues. V was pared by 5 bases and J by 4 bases, with 3 bases of the junction left unmatched. The DNA of the CDR3 is TGCGCCAGCAGTCGGACAGGGAGAGAGACCCAGTACTTC. Its translation is CASSRTGRETQYF.

This clone showed up just a few times. The V call is TRBV7-3, the J call TRBJ1-2, with D possibly being TRBD1 (5 bases). The CDR3 is 14 residues long. CDR1 SGHTA and CDR2 FQGTGA come from the germline V gene. The V end lost 1 base, the J end lost 6 bases, and 12 bases lay between the germline ends. Here the CDR3 reads CASSLNPGIDGYTF. CDR3 in DNA: TGTGCCAGCAGCTTAAACCCAGGGATCGATGGCTACACCTTC.

This clone was seen once. This rearrangement joins TRBV25-1 to TRBJ1-1; no definite D call. V was clipped by 3 bases and J by 5 bases, with 13 bases between them. From germline, CDR1 is MGHDK and CDR2 SYGVNS. CDR3 length equals 14 residues. CDR3 amino acids: CASSDETWWTEAFF. The CDR3 nucleotides are TGTGCCAGCAGTGACGAAACTTGGTGGACTGAAGCTTTCTTT.

This clone was seen more than once but under ten times. The V gene is TRBV5-1, the J gene TRBJ1-3; D gene ambiguous. V was cut by 4 bases and J by 7 bases, with 21 bases left in between. Germline CDR1 SGHRS, CDR2 YFSETQ. The CDR3 contains 16 residues. The CDR3 nucleotides read TGCGCCAGCAGCAATGGCGAGCCTCGACGAGGGAACACCATATATTTT. Amino acids: CASSNGEPRRGNTIYF.

As concerns this clone: Additional DNA sequences in this sample encode the identical CDR3. The chain links TRBV9 to TRBJ1-2; 12 bases fit TRBD1. Per the germline V gene, CDR1 is SGDLS and CDR2 is YYNGEE. This CDR3 contains 16 residues. V lost 4 bases and J lost 3; bases outside the gene matches: 7. CDR3 residues: CASSPQGQGAYYGYTF. The CDR3 region has the DNA TGTGCCAGCAGCCCCCAGGGACAGGGGGCCTACTATGGCTACACCTTC.

This chain joins TRBV5-4 and TRBJ1-1; TRBD1 agrees at 7 bases. The CDR3 extends over 12 amino acids. Germline V gene lookup returns CDR1 SGHNT and CDR2 YYREEE (reference sequence). With V trimmed by 5 bases and J by 5 bases, 3 bases remained unmatched. CDR3 loop: CASRTGPTEAFF. The CDR3 DNA reads as TGTGCCAGCAGGACAGGGCCGACTGAAGCTTTCTTT. Variable domain in full (rest from reference TRBV5-4 and TRBJ1-1): ETGVTQSPTHLIKTRGQQVTLRCSSQSGHNTVSWYQQALGQGPQFIFQYYREEENGRGNFPPRFSGLQFPNYSSELNVNALELDDSALYLCASRTGPTEAFFGQGTRLTVV.

The rearrangement joins TRBV7-2 to TRBJ2-3; the match to TRBD2 covers 7 bases. J gave up 3 bases and V 7 bases, and 16 bases lay outside the gene matches. The CDR3 totals 17 residues. The germline V gene encodes CDR1 SGHTA and CDR2 FQGNSA. This CDR3 reads CASTAPRRGRITDTQYF. The CDR3 DNA reads as TGTGCCAGCACCGCCCCGAGGCGCGGGAGAATAACAGATACGCAGTATTTT.

The gene calls are TRBV25-1 and TRBJ1-1; unclear D gene. The CDR3 extends over 15 amino acids. The V gene lost 1 base and the J gene lost 2 bases, with 11 bases spanning the gap. CDR1 and CDR2 from the germline V gene are MGHDK and SYGVNS. CDR3 sequence: CASSESVGSNTEAFF. Here the CDR3 DNA reads TGTGCCAGCAGTGAATCAGTTGGCTCCAACACTGAAGCTTTCTTT.

The V call is TRBV25-1, the J call TRBJ2-7, with a tentative D call TRBD1 (5 bases). The germline V gene encodes CDR1 MGHDK and CDR2 SYGVNS. The length of the CDR3 is 12 residues. The V and J ends lost 4 bases and 5 bases respectively, with 9 bases between them. The CDR3 nucleotides are TGTGCCAGCAGTGGAACAGGCAACGAGCAGTACTTC. Its translation: CASSGTGNEQYF.

The chain uses TRBV29-1 and TRBJ1-2; D possibly corresponds to TRBD1 (6 bases). Trimming shortened V by 6 bases and J by 8 bases, and 16 bases separated the two germline ends. The germline gives CDR1 SQVTM, CDR2 ANQGSEA. This CDR3 is 12 amino acids long. This CDR3 is CSVRRGEGGYTF. The CDR3 coding sequence is TGCAGCGTCCGGAGGGGGGAGGGAGGCTACACCTTC.

The gene calls are TRBV30 and TRBJ2-7, with 12 bases aligning to TRBD2. Germline values: CDR1 GTSNPN, CDR2 SVGIG (reference sequence). The CDR3 has 13 amino acids. Trimming cost V 7 bases and J 3 bases; bases outside gene matches: 4. The CDR3 spells CALRLAGDYEQYF. The CDR3 coding sequence is TGTGCCTTGAGACTAGCGGGGGACTACGAGCAGTACTTC.

The chain has TRBV27 and TRBJ2-7; 7 positions agree with TRBD1. Per germline, CDR1 MNHEY and CDR2 SMNVEV (reference sequence). CDR3 size: 15 residues. With 5 bases clipped from V and 0 bases from J, the junction kept 7 bases outside the gene matches. The CDR3 loop is CASSAINRGSYEQYF. CDR3 DNA sequence: TGTGCCAGCAGTGCCATAAACAGGGGCTCCTACGAGCAGTACTTC.

V and J are TRBV15 and TRBJ2-4; D is possibly TRBD1 (5 bases). The CDR3 consists of 17 residues. CDR1 is LNHNV and CDR2 is YYDKDF in the germline V gene (reference sequence). The ends were cut back, 3 bases at V and 0 bases at J, with 15 bases in the middle. CDR3 loop: CATSRSRDRIAKNIQYF. The CDR3 DNA reads as TGTGCCACCAGCAGGAGCCGCGACAGAATAGCCAAAAACATTCAGTACTTC.

The CDR3 spells CASSDRGYGYTF. CDR3 nucleotide sequence: TGTGCCAGCAGTGACAGGGGGTATGGCTACACCTTC. The chain uses TRBV6-5 and TRBJ1-2; 9 nucleotides agree with TRBD1. Losses at the gene ends were 5 bases for V and 5 bases for J; bases not matched to a gene: 0. The CDR3 length is 12 residues. Germline CDR1 is MNHEY and CDR2 is SVGAGI.

The chain has TRBV7-9 and TRBJ1-2; 7 nucleotides match TRBD1. The CDR3 contains 15 residues. CDR1 SEHNR and CDR2 FQNEAQ come from the germline V gene (reference sequence). Trimming took 1 base from V and 1 from J; bases not matched to a gene: 3. The CDR3 protein is CASSLGTGRNYGYTF. Written as DNA, the CDR3 is TGTGCCAGCAGCTTAGGGACAGGCCGTAACTATGGCTACACCTTC.

This clone appeared once. The V and J genes are TRBV19 and TRBJ1-5, with D tentatively TRBD1 (6 bases). The CDR3 has 19 residues. Germline-derived CDR1 and CDR2 are LNHDA and SQIVND (reference sequence). V dropped 7 bases and J dropped 1 base, with 26 bases sitting between them. The chain's CDR3 is CASTLSPGRGGRSNQPQHF. CDR3 sequence (DNA): TGTGCCAGTACCCTGTCTCCGGGAAGGGGGGGGCGAAGCAATCAGCCCCAGCATTTT.

J is TRBJ2-7 and V is TRBV5-4, with a possible D match to TRBD1 (6 bases). The CDR3 consists of 15 residues. V dropped 2 bases and J dropped 0 bases, with 12 bases sitting between them. Per germline, CDR1 SGHNT and CDR2 YYREEE (reference sequence). CDR3 bases: TGTGCCAGCAGCTTACCCACAGGGTCCTCCTACGAGCAGTACTTC. It specifies CASSLPTGSSYEQYF.

The gene calls are TRBV4-3 and TRBJ2-4; 7 bases agree with TRBD1. CDR1 and CDR2 from the germline V gene are LGHNA and YSLEER. Trimming took 0 bases from V and 0 from J; bases not matched to a gene: 20. CDR3 length: 22 residues. The CDR3 spells CASSQESSIPGTAIVAKNIQYF. The CDR3 nucleotides read TGCGCCAGCAGCCAAGAATCCTCCATCCCCGGGACAGCGATAGTAGCCAAAAACATTCAGTACTTC.

The table lists this clone with a few counts. This chain connects TRBV19 to TRBJ2-4; TRBD1 aligns across 12 bases. V shed 6 bases and J 1 base; nucleotides not matched to a gene: 10. Germline CDR1 reads LNHDA; CDR2 reads SQIVND (reference sequence). The CDR3 has 18 residues. Written as DNA, the CDR3 is TGTGCCAGTAGGATACGGGACAGGGGGCCGCGGGCCAAAAACATTCAGTACTTC. It encodes CASRIRDRGPRAKNIQYF.